This entry lists 6 T cell receptor beta chains sequenced from one sample in a study of OX40 agonist ivuxolimab in advanced cancers. Here immunoSEQ multiplex PCR was the method, and the copy in TCRdb shows in-frame clones only, minus some. The table has under 60,000 clones, just under 90% seen once. Source: CD4+ or CD8+ T cells sorted from blood, taken in a trial of the OX40 agonist ivuxolimab. These receptors all come from an adult with an advanced solid tumor such as melanoma, head and neck, liver or kidney cancer.

As regards this clone: The sample contains more than one DNA sequence encoding this CDR3. The chain recombines TRBV28 with TRBJ2-7; 12 bases agree with TRBD2. V dropped 9 bases and J dropped 2; count of bases not matched to a gene: 5. The CDR3 contains 14 residues. Germline V lookup: CDR1 MDHEN, CDR2 SYDVKM. CDR3 sequence: CASSRTSGTYEQYF. CDR3 bases: TGTGCCAGTTCTCGGACTAGCGGGACCTACGAGCAGTACTTC.

The J gene is TRBJ1-1, the V gene TRBV28; 9 positions match TRBD1. Unmatched junction bases numbered 9, after V lost 6 bases and J lost 10 bases. This CDR3 is 13 amino acids long. Germline V CDR1 and CDR2: MDHEN, SYDVKM. DNA of the CDR3: TGTGCCAGCAGACTTACAGGGGGCGATGGAGCTTTCTTT. This sequence encodes CASRLTGGDGAFF.

This chain uses TRBV11-2 with TRBJ1-3, with unresolved D. Looked up from germline, CDR1 is SGHAT and CDR2 is FQNNGV. The CDR3 contains 15 residues. The V and J ends lost 3 bases and 5 bases respectively, with 14 bases between them. The CDR3: CASSLIPGSRNTIYF. Written as DNA, the CDR3 is TGTGCCAGCAGCTTGATCCCCGGGAGCAGAAACACCATATATTTT.

This clone has a single count. The genes are TRBV5-6 and TRBJ2-1; D may be TRBD2 (5 bases). This CDR3 region has 17 residues. Germline V gene sequence: CDR1 SGHDT, CDR2 YYEEEE. Trimming took off 4 bases at V and 9 bases at J, with 26 bases between the two ends. The CDR3 DNA reads TGTGCCAGCAGCCGCCCTCCGAGTGGGAGAATATTTGGTGAGCAGTTCTTC. Its translation is CASSRPPSGRIFGEQFF. The variable domain in full, completed from reference TRBV5-6 and TRBJ2-1, reads DAGVTQSPTHLIKTRGQQVTLRCSPKSGHDTVSWYQQALGQGPQFIFQYYEEEERQRGNFPDRFSGHQFPNYSSELNVNALLLGDSALYLCASSRPPSGRIFGEQFFGPGTRLTVL.

The rearrangement links TRBV5-1 to TRBJ2-1; 11 bases line up with TRBD2. From germline, CDR1 is SGHRS and CDR2 YFSETQ. CDR3 length: 14 residues. Trimming at V came to 5 bases and at J to 9 bases, leaving 7 bases not matched to a gene. CDR3 nucleotide sequence: TGCGCCAGCAGACCTAGCGGGAGGTTCGTTGAGCAGTTCTTC. As protein: CASRPSGRFVEQFF.

The genes are TRBV7-3 and TRBJ2-5; 13 bases are a match to TRBD2. The CDR3 has 16 residues. Germline CDR1 reads SGHTA; CDR2 reads FQGTGA. Trimming took 5 bases from V and 5 from J; bases not matched to a gene: 8. In DNA form, the CDR3 reads TGTGCCAGCAGCATTTCCGGGACTAGCGGGGCGGAGACCCAGTACTTC. Encoded protein: CASSISGTSGAETQYF. Looking up the rest from reference TRBV7-3 and TRBJ2-5 gives the full variable domain: GAGVSQTPSNKVTEKGKYVELRCDPISGHTALYWYRQSLGQGPEFLIYFQGTGAADDSGLPNDRFFAVRPEGSVSTLKIQRTERGDSAVYLCASSISGTSGAETQYFGPGTRLLVL.